What follows are 15 T cell receptor beta chains derived from one specimen sequenced in a study of early T cells in non-severe SARS-CoV-2 infection. TCRdb re-derived calls from the 5' RACE reads in MiXCR, one entry per CDR3 protein. Among some 23,000 distinct CDR3 sequences listed, less than 6.5% were seen once. The material sequenced was whole blood. The receptors shown here come from an adult who was a healthcare worker with PCR-confirmed SARS-CoV-2 infection or an uninfected control (not recorded which).

This clonotype showed up many times. The chain employs TRBV6-2 or TRBV6-3 and TRBJ2-6; no firm D call. From germline, CDR1 is MNHEY and CDR2 SVGEGT. Trimming shortened V by 2 bases and J by 0 bases, and 8 bases separated the two germline ends. The CDR3 consists of 16 residues. CDR3 residues: CASSYEGGSGANVLTF. CDR3 nucleotide sequence: TGTGCCAGCAGTTACGAAGGCGGCTCTGGGGCCAACGTCCTGACTTTC.

With regard to this clonotype: A much larger clone lies one base from this, so it may be a read error. The V gene is TRBV3-1, the J gene TRBJ2-7, with 8 bases aligning to TRBD1. Germline lookup yields CDR1 LGHDT and CDR2 YNNKEL (reference sequence). CDR3 length: 16 amino acids. The CDR3 sequence: CACSQDSTGEVYEQYF. DNA of the CDR3: TGTGCCTGCAGCCAAGATTCGACAGGGGAAGTGTACGAGCAGTACTTC.

This clonotype occurred many times. V usage is TRBV18 and J usage is TRBJ2-1; 8 positions match TRBD2. Germline V gives CDR1 KGHSH, CDR2 LQKENI. The V and J ends lost 1 base and 5 bases, in that order; junction bases with no gene match: 7. This CDR3 comprises 16 residues. This chain's CDR3 is CASSPQAGATHNEQFF. CDR3 bases: TGTGCCAGCTCACCACAAGCGGGAGCCACGCACAATGAGCAGTTCTTC.

This clonotype was recorded at least ten times. The rearrangement links TRBV6-6 to TRBJ2-1, with unresolved D. The germline V and J ends were trimmed by 2 bases and 7 bases, with 0 bases remaining between them. The CDR3 spans 10 residues. Germline loops: CDR1 MNHNY, CDR2 SVGAGI (reference sequence). CDR3 sequence (DNA): TGTGCCAGCAGTTACAATGAGCAGTTCTTC. This gives the protein CASSYNEQFF.

The rearrangement uses TRBV18 and TRBJ1-1; possible D gene TRBD1, 6 bases. The V end lost 5 bases, the J end lost 3 bases, and 10 bases lay between the germline ends. The CDR3 contains 13 residues. The germline V gene encodes CDR1 KGHSH and CDR2 LQKENI. Here the CDR3 DNA reads TGTGCCAGCTCAGGGGGCGAGTACACTGAAGCTTTCTTT. It specifies CASSGGEYTEAFF.

In its sample, this clonotype ranks as medium-sized (0.01 to 0.1%). CDR3 bases: TGTGCCAGCAGTTACTCGACTGGTGGTGAAAAACTGTTTTTT. Translation: CASSYSTGGEKLFF. The chain uses TRBV6-5 and TRBJ1-4; D is unclear. Germline values: CDR1 MNHEY, CDR2 SVGAGI. This CDR3 comprises 14 residues. V dropped 0 bases and J dropped 7 bases, with 9 bases sitting between them.

In this sample, this clonotype turned up many times. CDR3 loop: CASSRHGTSGRLGQFF. The CDR3 nucleotides are TGTGCCAGCAGCCGCCACGGGACTAGCGGGAGGTTGGGCCAGTTCTTC. The V gene is TRBV7-9, the J gene TRBJ2-1; 15 bases fit TRBD2. From germline, CDR1 is SEHNR and CDR2 FQNEAQ (reference sequence). The CDR3 contains 16 residues. Unmatched junction bases numbered 12, after V lost 5 bases and J lost 13 bases.

In this sample, this clonotype turned up many times. The chain couples TRBV10-1 to TRBJ1-1; D ambiguous. Per germline, CDR1 WNHNN and CDR2 SYGVQD (reference sequence). The CDR3 totals 8 residues. Trimming removed 7 bases at V and 8 bases at J, with 2 bases between. Here the CDR3 DNA reads TGCGCCAGCAACGAAGCTTTCTTT. It translates to CASNEAFF.

The chain joins TRBV7-2 to TRBJ2-7, with D hard to call. Germline values: CDR1 SGHTA, CDR2 FQGNSA. V was pared by 3 bases and J by 3 bases, with 9 bases between. This CDR3 spans 13 amino acids. Written as DNA, the CDR3 is TGTGCCAGCAGCTTGGCAACTTTCTACGAGCAGTACTTC. Translation gives CASSLATFYEQYF.

This clonotype occurred many times. The rearrangement links TRBV4-2 to TRBJ1-1, with D maybe TRBD1 (5 bases). Per germline, CDR1 LGHNA and CDR2 YNFKEQ. The CDR3 is 15 residues long. V was clipped by 4 bases and J by 3 bases, with 15 bases between them. For the CDR3, the DNA is TGTGCCAGCAGCCTGAATGTGGGGGGGGACACTGAAGCTTTCTTT. It encodes CASSLNVGGDTEAFF.

By sample fraction, this clonotype is medium-sized. J is TRBJ1-1 and V is TRBV7-2, with D possibly TRBD1 on 5 matching bases. The V end lost 1 base, the J end lost 2 bases, and 11 bases lay between the germline ends. The CDR3 is made up of 15 amino acids. CDR1 is SGHTA and CDR2 is FQGNSA in the germline V gene. CDR3 DNA: TGTGCCAGCAGCTTAGTTGTCAGGGATAACACTGAAGCTTTCTTT. Encoded protein: CASSLVVRDNTEAFF.

Ten or more counts support this clonotype. The rearrangement uses TRBV7-2 and TRBJ1-6; D gene ambiguous. V lost 6 bases and J 6 bases, leaving 15 bases between the germline ends. Germline lookup yields CDR1 SGHTA and CDR2 FQGNSA. This CDR3 region has 15 residues. The CDR3 protein is CASRKDRTSNSPLHF. The CDR3 region has the DNA TGTGCCAGCAGAAAGGATCGCACCTCTAATTCACCCCTCCACTTT.

This clonotype was counted at least ten times. This chain joins TRBV28 and TRBJ1-6, with TRBD1 identical over 7 bases. Germline V CDR1 and CDR2: MDHEN, SYDVKM. The CDR3 covers 15 residues. J was trimmed by 6 bases and V by 6 bases; bases with no gene match: 8. The chain's CDR3 is CASSLSDRSNSPLHF. The CDR3 nucleotides are TGTGCCAGCAGCCTCTCGGACAGGAGTAATTCACCCCTCCACTTT.

This clonotype has at least ten counts. This CDR3 is CASSASTPNRGMNTEAFF. In DNA form, the CDR3 reads TGTGCCAGCAGCGCTAGCACGCCCAACAGGGGAATGAACACTGAAGCTTTCTTT. This chain connects TRBV12-3 or TRBV12-4 to TRBJ1-1; 7 bases map to TRBD1. The CDR3 is 18 residues long. The J segment lost 0 bases and the V segment lost 6 bases, leaving 16 bases of the junction unmatched.

The V call is TRBV20-1, the J call TRBJ2-1, with D tentatively TRBD2 (6 bases). Trimming removed 4 bases from V and 5 bases from J, with 12 bases in between. The germline CDR1 and CDR2 sequences are DFQATT and SNEGSKA (reference sequence). The CDR3 sequence is 13 residues long. The CDR3 spells CSAINAGNNEQFF. The CDR3 nucleotides read TGCAGTGCTATTAATGCGGGAAACAATGAGCAGTTCTTC.